This is a list of T cell receptor beta chains from one sample in a study of cytomegalovirus exposure and HLA in healthy donors. Clones were read by immunoSEQ multiplex PCR, and TCRdb kept only the in-frame ones, dropping some. The sample carries 50,000 to 60,000 clones, around 78% recorded once. Sequenced material: PBMCs. These receptors came from a female donor in good health and CMV-seronegative. Both conserved end residues are part of each CDR3. D genes are given only for firm matches. Clone size is given for some rows only: seen once, a few or many times, or a class if the clone is expanded.

clone size | J gene | V gene | D gene | CDR3 length | CDR3 protein | CDR3 DNA
once | TRBJ1-6 | TRBV10-3 | TRBD1 | 16 | CAISESRGQYNSPLHF | TGTGCCATCAGTGAGTCGAGGGGGCAGTATAATTCACCCCTCCACTTT
NA | TRBJ1-6 | TRBV2 | TRBD1 | 13 | CASSRQGSSPLHF | TGTGCCAGCAGTCGACAGGGATCTTCACCCCTCCACTTT
NA | TRBJ2-6 | TRBV27 | NA | 17 | CASSLRLLESGANVLTF | TGTGCCAGCAGTTTAAGGCTGCTGGAGTCCGGGGCCAACGTCCTGACTTTC
once | TRBJ2-2 | TRBV7-7 | TRBD1 | 13 | CASSQGATGELFF | TGTGCTAGCAGCCAGGGGGCCACCGGGGAGCTGTTTTTT
NA | TRBJ1-1 | TRBV28 | NA | 14 | CATCPTLRNTEAFF | TGTGCCACCTGCCCTACTCTCCGGAACACTGAAGCTTTCTTT
NA | TRBJ1-2 | TRBV7-6 | TRBD1 | 14 | CASSSGQANYGYTF | TGTGCCAGCAGCTCGGGACAGGCAAACTATGGCTACACCTTC
NA | TRBJ1-5 | TRBV7-9 | TRBD1 | 15 | CASSLATGVVQPQHF | TGTGCCAGCAGCTTAGCCACAGGGGTGGTTCAGCCCCAGCATTTT
NA | TRBJ2-3 | TRBV6-4 | TRBD2 | 18 | CASSAGTSETEGTDTQYF | TGTGCCAGCAGTGCCGGGACTAGCGAGACCGAAGGCACAGATACGCAGTATTTT
NA | TRBJ2-3 | TRBV6-1 | TRBD2 | 14 | CASRVRGARGTQYF | TGTGCCAGCAGGGTGCGGGGGGCGCGGGGTACGCAGTATTTT
NA | TRBJ2-3 | TRBV29-1 | NA | 14 | CSVEVAADRWVWYF | TGCAGCGTTGAAGTTGCGGCCGACAGATGGGTGTGGTATTTT
NA | TRBJ2-3 | TRBV11-2 | NA | 15 | CASSPLEGASDTQYF | TGTGCCAGCAGCCCCCTGGAGGGGGCCTCAGATACGCAGTATTTT
NA | TRBJ2-1 | TRBV7-9 | TRBD1 | 14 | CATERQGIFHEQFF | TGTGCCACCGAGCGACAGGGGATATTCCATGAGCAGTTCTTC
once | TRBJ2-1 | TRBV5-6 | TRBD1 | 16 | CASSSGPGTGFNEQFF | TGTGCCAGCAGCTCCGGTCCCGGGACAGGGTTCAATGAGCAGTTCTTC
NA | TRBJ2-6 | TRBV6-6 | TRBD1 | 15 | CATSLRGLGANVLTF | TGTGCCACCTCCCTGAGGGGGCTAGGGGCCAACGTCCTGACTTTC
NA | TRBJ1-5 | TRBV7-8 | NA | 14 | CASSPRSGNQPQHF | TGTGCCAGCAGCCCCCGCAGCGGCAATCAGCCCCAGCATTTT
NA | TRBJ1-2 | TRBV6-5 | NA | 13 | CASTDRPFGGYTF | TGTGCCAGCACCGACAGGCCGTTTGGTGGCTACACCTTC
few | TRBJ2-5 | TRBV18 | NA | 13 | CASSPGREETQYF | TGTGCCAGCTCACCAGGCAGGGAAGAGACCCAGTACTTC
once | TRBJ2-7 | TRBV5-1 | TRBD2 | 19 | CASSLGTSGGNRLLDEQYF | TGCGCCAGCAGCTTGGGGACTAGCGGGGGGAATCGGTTGTTAGACGAGCAGTACTTC
NA | TRBJ1-1 | TRBV11-2 | TRBD1 | 14 | CASSFGTVNTEAFF | TGTGCCAGCAGCTTCGGGACAGTGAACACTGAAGCTTTCTTT
NA | TRBJ2-1 | TRBV5-6 | TRBD1 | 16 | CASRWYHRGFYNEQFF | TGTGCCAGCAGATGGTACCACAGGGGGTTCTACAATGAGCAGTTCTTC
NA | TRBJ1-1 | TRBV7-6 | NA | 14 | CASSLEPLSGEAFF | TGTGCCAGCAGCTTAGAACCCCTCAGTGGTGAAGCTTTCTTT
NA | TRBJ2-1 | TRBV6-1 | NA | 13 | CASSLQGHNEQFF | TGTGCCAGCAGTTTGCAGGGTCACAATGAGCAGTTCTTC
NA | TRBJ1-4 | TRBV19 | NA | 15 | CASSIRGSWGEELFF | TGTGCCAGTAGTATTCGAGGGAGCTGGGGTGAAGAACTGTTTTTT
NA | TRBJ1-5 | TRBV19 | TRBD1 | 14 | CASSIGQADQPQHF | TGTGCCAGTAGTATCGGACAGGCAGATCAGCCCCAGCATTTT